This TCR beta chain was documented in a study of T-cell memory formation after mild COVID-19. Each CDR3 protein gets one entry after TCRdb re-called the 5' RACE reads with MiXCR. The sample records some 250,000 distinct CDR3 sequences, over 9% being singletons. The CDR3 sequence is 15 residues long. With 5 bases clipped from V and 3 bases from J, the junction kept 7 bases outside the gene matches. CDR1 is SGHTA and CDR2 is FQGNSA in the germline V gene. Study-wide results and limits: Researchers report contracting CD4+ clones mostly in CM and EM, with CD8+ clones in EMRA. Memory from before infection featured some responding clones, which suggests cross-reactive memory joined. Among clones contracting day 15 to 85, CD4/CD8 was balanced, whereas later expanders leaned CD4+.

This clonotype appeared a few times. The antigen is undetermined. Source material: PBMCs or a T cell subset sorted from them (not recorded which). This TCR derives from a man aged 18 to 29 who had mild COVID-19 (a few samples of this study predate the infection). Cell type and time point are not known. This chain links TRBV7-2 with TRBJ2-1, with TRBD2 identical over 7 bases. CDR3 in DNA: TGTGCCAGCAGCCCCGCTGCGGGAGTCTACAATGAGCAGTTCTTC. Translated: CASSPAAGVYNEQFF.